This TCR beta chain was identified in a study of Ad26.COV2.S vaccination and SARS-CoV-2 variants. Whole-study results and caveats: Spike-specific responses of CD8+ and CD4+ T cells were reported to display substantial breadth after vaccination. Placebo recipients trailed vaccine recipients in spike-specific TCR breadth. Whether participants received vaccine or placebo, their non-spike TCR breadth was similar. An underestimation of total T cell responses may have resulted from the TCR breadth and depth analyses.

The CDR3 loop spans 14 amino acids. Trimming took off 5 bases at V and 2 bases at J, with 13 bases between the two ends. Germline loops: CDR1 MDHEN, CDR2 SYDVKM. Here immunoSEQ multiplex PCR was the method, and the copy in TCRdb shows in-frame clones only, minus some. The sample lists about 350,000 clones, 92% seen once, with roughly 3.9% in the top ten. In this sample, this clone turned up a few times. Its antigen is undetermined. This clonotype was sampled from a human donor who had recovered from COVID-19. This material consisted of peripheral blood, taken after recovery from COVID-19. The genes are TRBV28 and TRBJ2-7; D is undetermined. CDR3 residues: CASSPTGGTYEQYF. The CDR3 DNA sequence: TGTGCCAGCAGTCCCACCGGCGGAACCTACGAGCAGTACTTC. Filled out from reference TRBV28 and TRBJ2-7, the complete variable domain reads DVKVTQSSRYLVKRTGEKVFLECVQDMDHENMFWYRQDPGLGLRLIYFSYDVKMKEKGDIPEGYSVSREKKERFSLILESASTNQTSMYLCASSPTGGTYEQYFGPGTRLTVT.